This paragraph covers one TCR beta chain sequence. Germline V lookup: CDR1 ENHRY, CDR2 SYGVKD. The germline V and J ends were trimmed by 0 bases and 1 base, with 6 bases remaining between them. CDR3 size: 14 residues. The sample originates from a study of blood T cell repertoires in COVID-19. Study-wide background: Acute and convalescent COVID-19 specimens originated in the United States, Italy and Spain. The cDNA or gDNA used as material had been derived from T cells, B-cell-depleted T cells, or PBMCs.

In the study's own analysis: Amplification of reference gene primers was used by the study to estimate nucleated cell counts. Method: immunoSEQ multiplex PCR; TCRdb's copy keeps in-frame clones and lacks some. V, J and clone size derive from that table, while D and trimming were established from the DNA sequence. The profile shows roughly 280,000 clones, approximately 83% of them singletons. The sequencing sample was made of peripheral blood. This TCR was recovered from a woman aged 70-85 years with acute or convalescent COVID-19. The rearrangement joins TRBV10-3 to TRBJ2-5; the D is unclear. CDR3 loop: CAISESGSQETQYF. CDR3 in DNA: TGTGCCATCAGTGAGTCTGGCTCCCAAGAGACCCAGTACTTC.